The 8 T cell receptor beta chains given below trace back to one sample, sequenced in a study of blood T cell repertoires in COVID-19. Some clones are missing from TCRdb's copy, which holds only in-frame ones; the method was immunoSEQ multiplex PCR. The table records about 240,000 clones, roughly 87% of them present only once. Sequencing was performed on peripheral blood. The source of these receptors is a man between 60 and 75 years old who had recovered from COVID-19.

The CDR3 region has the DNA TGCGCCAGCAGCTTGGGGGGTGCGGAGGGTACGCAGTATTTT. Its translation is CASSLGGAEGTQYF. The chain recombines TRBV5-1 with TRBJ2-3; D is possibly TRBD2 (6 bases). CDR3 length: 14 residues. Trimming cost V 0 bases and J 8 bases, with 13 bases left between them. CDR1 is SGHRS and CDR2 is YFSETQ in the germline V gene.

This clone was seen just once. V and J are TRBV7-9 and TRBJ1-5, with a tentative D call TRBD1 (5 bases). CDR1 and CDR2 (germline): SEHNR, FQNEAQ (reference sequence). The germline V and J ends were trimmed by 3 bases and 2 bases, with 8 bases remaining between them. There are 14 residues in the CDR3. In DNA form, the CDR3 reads TGTGCCAGCAGCTTCACAGGACGCAATCAGCCCCAGCATTTT. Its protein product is CASSFTGRNQPQHF.

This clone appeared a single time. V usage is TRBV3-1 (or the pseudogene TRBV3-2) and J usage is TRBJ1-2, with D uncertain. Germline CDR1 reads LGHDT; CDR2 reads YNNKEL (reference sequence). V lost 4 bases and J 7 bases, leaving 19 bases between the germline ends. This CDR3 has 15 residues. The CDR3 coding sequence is TGTGCCAGCAGCCTTTCTCTGGGAGGGTGGTTTGGCTACACCTTC. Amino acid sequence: CASSLSLGGWFGYTF.

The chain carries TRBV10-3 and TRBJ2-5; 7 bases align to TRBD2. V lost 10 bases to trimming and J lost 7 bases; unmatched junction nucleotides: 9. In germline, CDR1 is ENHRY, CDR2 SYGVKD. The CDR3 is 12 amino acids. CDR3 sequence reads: CATRGEVGTQYF. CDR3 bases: TGTGCCACCCGGGGGGAGGTTGGGACCCAGTACTTC.

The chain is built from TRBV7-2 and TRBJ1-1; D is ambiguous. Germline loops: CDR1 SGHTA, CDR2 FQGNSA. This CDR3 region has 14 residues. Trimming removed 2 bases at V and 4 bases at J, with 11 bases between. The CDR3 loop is CASSLLGSTTEAFF. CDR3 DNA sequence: TGTGCCAGCAGCTTATTAGGGAGTACCACTGAAGCTTTCTTT.

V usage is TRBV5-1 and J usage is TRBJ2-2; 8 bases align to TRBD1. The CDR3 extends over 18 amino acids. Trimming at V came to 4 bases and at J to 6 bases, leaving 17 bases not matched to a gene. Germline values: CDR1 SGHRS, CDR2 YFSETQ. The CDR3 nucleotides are TGCGCCAGCAGCACTATCAGGGGGCCTGAGGCGAAGGCCGGGGAGCTGTTTTTT. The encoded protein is CASSTIRGPEAKAGELFF.

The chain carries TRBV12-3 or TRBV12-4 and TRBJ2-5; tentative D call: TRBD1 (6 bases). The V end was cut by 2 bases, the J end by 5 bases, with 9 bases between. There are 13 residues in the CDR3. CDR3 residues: CASSLYRVETQYF. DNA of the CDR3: TGTGCCAGCAGTTTATACAGGGTGGAGACCCAGTACTTC.

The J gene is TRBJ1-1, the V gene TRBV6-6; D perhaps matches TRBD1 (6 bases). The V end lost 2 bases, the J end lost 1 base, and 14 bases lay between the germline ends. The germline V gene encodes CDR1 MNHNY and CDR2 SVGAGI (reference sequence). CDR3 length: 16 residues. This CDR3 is CASSYANGTPNTEAFF. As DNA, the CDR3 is TGTGCCAGCAGTTACGCTAACGGGACACCGAACACTGAAGCTTTCTTT.